This passage covers 16 T cell receptor beta chains from one sample sequenced in a study of blood T cell repertoires in COVID-19. Using immunoSEQ multiplex PCR, the repertoire was profiled, and TCRdb retains in-frame clones only, with some absent. This sample has about 170,000 clones, with almost 85% found just once. Sample: peripheral blood. These receptors were taken from a woman of 80 years or more with acute or convalescent COVID-19.

The chain couples TRBV7-9 to TRBJ2-5; 9 positions agree with TRBD2. The CDR3 sequence is 12 residues long. Germline CDR1 is SEHNR and CDR2 is FQNEAQ (reference sequence). The CDR3 DNA reads TGTGCTAGCGGGAGTTTCATAGAGACCCAGTACTTC. Amino acid sequence: CASGSFIETQYF.

This chain connects TRBV7-2 to TRBJ1-2; 9 nucleotides agree with TRBD1. The CDR3 totals 15 residues. Trimming at V came to 0 bases and at J to 7 bases, leaving 6 bases not matched to a gene. Germline V gives CDR1 SGHTA, CDR2 FQGNSA. CDR3 sequence reads: CASSLAQQGAGGYTF. The CDR3 DNA sequence: TGTGCCAGCAGCTTAGCCCAACAGGGGGCCGGTGGCTACACCTTC.

The chain carries TRBV18 and TRBJ2-1; the match to TRBD2 covers 12 bases. The V and J ends lost 4 bases and 7 bases, in that order; junction bases with no gene match: 2. Germline-derived CDR1 and CDR2 are KGHSH and LQKENI. This CDR3 spans 14 amino acids. This chain's CDR3 is CASSLGTSGNEQFF. CDR3 coding DNA: TGTGCCAGCTCACTCGGGACTAGCGGGAATGAGCAGTTCTTC.

This clone was seen many times. The rearrangement joins TRBV7-2 to TRBJ2-2, with 8 bases that match TRBD2. J was trimmed by 1 base and V by 5 bases; bases with no gene match: 6. The CDR3 totals 16 residues. Germline V gene sequence: CDR1 SGHTA, CDR2 FQGNSA. CDR3 sequence reads: CASSPRTSLNTGELFF. The CDR3 nucleotides are TGTGCCAGCAGCCCCCGGACTAGCCTGAACACCGGGGAGCTGTTTTTT.

This sequence joins TRBV9 and TRBJ2-3; tentative D call: TRBD2 (5 bases). V was shortened by 0 bases and J by 10 bases, with 18 bases between the two germline ends. Per the germline V gene, CDR1 is SGDLS and CDR2 is YYNGEE. The CDR3 has 15 residues. DNA of the CDR3: TGTGCCAGCAGCGTAGTGGCGGGCCCGGGTGACCCGCAGTATTTT. Translated: CASSVVAGPGDPQYF.

The gene calls are TRBV12-3 or TRBV12-4 and TRBJ2-5; no definite D call. V lost 5 bases and J 1 base, leaving 5 bases between the germline ends. The CDR3 covers 12 residues. The CDR3 sequence is CASSESQETQYF. The CDR3, as DNA: TGTGCCAGCAGTGAGAGCCAAGAGACCCAGTACTTC.

The chain uses TRBV5-1 and TRBJ1-3; D uncertain. V was pared by 0 bases and J by 5 bases, with 9 bases between. The CDR3 totals 14 residues. In germline, CDR1 is SGHRS, CDR2 YFSETQ. The CDR3 loop reads CASSLGLNRNTIYF. The CDR3 DNA sequence: TGCGCCAGCAGCTTGGGACTGAACAGAAACACCATATATTTT.

V usage is TRBV7-2 and J usage is TRBJ2-1; D may be TRBD2 (6 bases). The germline gives CDR1 SGHTA, CDR2 FQGNSA. The CDR3 extends over 14 amino acids. Trimming took off 7 bases at V and 5 bases at J, with 15 bases between the two ends. CDR3 DNA sequence: TGTGCCAGCACCCGGAGGGCCCTCAACAATGAGCAGTTCTTC. Protein product: CASTRRALNNEQFF.

The chain joins TRBV5-1 to TRBJ2-3; 9 bases agree with TRBD1. The CDR3 spans 16 residues. The V segment lost 4 bases and the J segment 4 bases; nucleotides outside the gene matches: 10. CDR1 and CDR2 (germline): SGHRS, YFSETQ. This CDR3 is CASSAYRGLSADTQYF. CDR3 coding DNA: TGCGCCAGCAGCGCATACAGGGGGCTCTCGGCAGATACGCAGTATTTT.

The rearrangement joins TRBV18 to TRBJ2-2; no definite D call. From germline, CDR1 is KGHSH and CDR2 LQKENI. V was pared by 0 bases and J by 2 bases, with 7 bases between. This CDR3 contains 15 residues. For the CDR3, the DNA is TGTGCCAGCTCACCACCTTGGGCAAACACCGGGGAGCTGTTTTTT. As protein: CASSPPWANTGELFF.

The chain has TRBV9 and TRBJ1-4; D may be TRBD1 (6 bases). Trimming cost V 6 bases and J 2 bases, with 14 bases left between them. The length of the CDR3 is 15 residues. Germline CDR1 reads SGDLS; CDR2 reads YYNGEE. The CDR3, as DNA: TGTGCCAGCACCAAGTCGGGGGGCACTAATGAAAAACTGTTTTTT. Translation gives CASTKSGGTNEKLFF.

The rearrangement links TRBV21-1 to TRBJ2-7; the table's D call, TRBD2, has no DNA check behind it. TRBV21-1 counts as a pseudogene. The CDR3 is made up of 19 amino acids. In DNA, the CDR3 is TGTGCCAGCAGCAAAGCGCTTTGGACTAGCGGGAGGAGAGGAGGCGAGCAGTACTTC. The encoded protein is CASSKALWTSGRRGGEQYF.

This rearrangement joins TRBV11-2 to TRBJ2-3, with 8 bases aligning to TRBD1. CDR1 is SGHAT, CDR2 FQNNGV, per germline. The junction had 6 bases not matched to a gene; V was cut back by 5 bases and J by 2 bases. The CDR3 loop spans 15 amino acids. CDR3 sequence (DNA): TGTGCCAGCAGCCGACAGGGGCTGAACACAGATACGCAGTATTTT. Amino acid sequence: CASSRQGLNTDTQYF.

The rearrangement uses TRBV6-5 and TRBJ1-3; D is ambiguous. Germline V lookup: CDR1 MNHEY, CDR2 SVGAGI. The CDR3 consists of 12 residues. Trimming shortened V by 6 bases and J by 0 bases, and 3 bases separated the two germline ends. CDR3 protein: CASRASGNTIYF. The CDR3 coding sequence is TGTGCCAGCAGGGCCTCTGGAAACACCATATATTTT.

This sequence joins TRBV9 and TRBJ1-1; D unclear. Germline loops: CDR1 SGDLS, CDR2 YYNGEE. The V end was cut by 4 bases, the J end by 3 bases, with 7 bases between. The CDR3 extends over 12 amino acids. The CDR3 reads CASSPRDTEAFF. CDR3 coding DNA: TGTGCCAGCAGCCCTCGGGACACTGAAGCTTTCTTT. The variable domain in full, with the rest retrieved from reference TRBV9 and TRBJ1-1, is DSGVTQTPKHLITATGQRVTLRCSPRSGDLSVYWYQQSLDQGLQFLIQYYNGEERAKGNILERFSAQQFPDLHSELNLSSLELGDSALYFCASSPRDTEAFFGQGTRLTVV.

The chain couples TRBV12-5 to TRBJ2-1, with 7 positions matching TRBD1. The CDR3 extends over 16 amino acids. With 1 base clipped from V and 4 bases from J, the junction kept 7 bases outside the gene matches. Germline CDR1 is LGHNT and CDR2 is FRNRAP. CDR3 DNA: TGTGCTAGTGGTTTGGGCGCTTGGACAGGATACAATGAGCAGTTCTTC. This translates into CASGLGAWTGYNEQFF.